A selection of T cell receptor beta chains follows, all from one sample in a study of blood T cell repertoires in COVID-19. Sequencing used immunoSEQ multiplex PCR; TCRdb keeps in-frame clones, though not all of them. Of tens of thousands of clones in the sample, around 79% are singletons; the top ten hold over 12%. Sequencing was done on a sample of peripheral blood. The source of these receptors is an elderly man with active or convalescent COVID-19. CDR3s include the opening cysteine and the closing phenylalanine or tryptophan. A D gene is named only where the DNA matches it firmly. The size field is filled for only some rows; it gives once, few, many or a size class.

J gene: TRBJ2-1
D gene: TRBD1
clone size: -
V gene: TRBV19
CDR3 DNA: TGTGCCAGTAGTATCATCGGGACAGATAACAATGAGCAGTTCTTC
CDR3 protein: CASSIIGTDNNEQFF

J gene: TRBJ1-1
D gene: TRBD1
clone size: -
V gene: TRBV9
CDR3 DNA: TGTGCCAGCAGCGCTGTGCCAGGGGGCGCGTACGCTGAAGCTTTCTTT
CDR3 protein: CASSAVPGGAYAEAFF

J gene: TRBJ2-7
D gene: -
clone size: -
V gene: TRBV7-2
CDR3 DNA: TGTGCCAGCAGCTTAAGGGCGGGGACCTACGAGCAGTACTTC
CDR3 protein: CASSLRAGTYEQYF

J gene: TRBJ1-1
D gene: -
clone size: once
V gene: TRBV6-5
CDR3 DNA: TGTGCCAGCAGTTACTCTCAGGGCCCCATGAACACTGAAGCTTTCTTT
CDR3 protein: CASSYSQGPMNTEAFF

J gene: TRBJ1-5
D gene: -
clone size: few
V gene: TRBV9
CDR3 DNA: TGTGCCAGCAGCGTAGGGGGCTGGGGGGATCAGCCCCAGCATTTT
CDR3 protein: CASSVGGWGDQPQHF

J gene: TRBJ1-2
D gene: TRBD1
clone size: -
V gene: TRBV4-1
CDR3 DNA: TGCGCCAGCAGCCAAACCCAAGACAGGGACCGGAATGGCTACACCTTC
CDR3 protein: CASSQTQDRDRNGYTF

J gene: TRBJ2-3
D gene: -
clone size: -
V gene: TRBV9
CDR3 DNA: TGTGCCAGCAGCGTCGGAAGCGGGACAGATACGCAGTATTTT
CDR3 protein: CASSVGSGTDTQYF

J gene: TRBJ1-3
D gene: -
clone size: -
V gene: TRBV9
CDR3 DNA: TGTGCCAGCAGCGCCGACGGGAGGGTTGGAAACACCATATATTTT
CDR3 protein: CASSADGRVGNTIYF

J gene: TRBJ2-7
D gene: TRBD1
clone size: -
V gene: TRBV18
CDR3 DNA: TGTGCCAGCTCATCCGGGACAGGGGCCTACGAGCAGTACTTC
CDR3 protein: CASSSGTGAYEQYF

J gene: TRBJ1-1
D gene: -
clone size: -
V gene: TRBV19
CDR3 DNA: TGTGCCAGTAGTCGGGCCGGGACATGGAACACTGAAGCTTTCTTT
CDR3 protein: CASSRAGTWNTEAFF

J gene: TRBJ1-3
D gene: -
clone size: -
V gene: TRBV3-1/TRBV3-2
CDR3 DNA: TGTGCCAGCAGCCAAAGCATCAATCCTGGAAACACCATATATTTT
CDR3 protein: CASSQSINPGNTIYF

J gene: TRBJ2-5
D gene: TRBD1
clone size: -
V gene: TRBV5-1
CDR3 DNA: TGCGCCAGCAGCTGGACAGGGTTGGAAAAAGAGACCCAGTACTTC
CDR3 protein: CASSWTGLEKETQYF

J gene: TRBJ1-1
D gene: TRBD1
clone size: -
V gene: TRBV6-5
CDR3 DNA: TGTGCCAGCAGTTATGGGGGGACAGAGAACACTGAAGCTTTCTTT
CDR3 protein: CASSYGGTENTEAFF